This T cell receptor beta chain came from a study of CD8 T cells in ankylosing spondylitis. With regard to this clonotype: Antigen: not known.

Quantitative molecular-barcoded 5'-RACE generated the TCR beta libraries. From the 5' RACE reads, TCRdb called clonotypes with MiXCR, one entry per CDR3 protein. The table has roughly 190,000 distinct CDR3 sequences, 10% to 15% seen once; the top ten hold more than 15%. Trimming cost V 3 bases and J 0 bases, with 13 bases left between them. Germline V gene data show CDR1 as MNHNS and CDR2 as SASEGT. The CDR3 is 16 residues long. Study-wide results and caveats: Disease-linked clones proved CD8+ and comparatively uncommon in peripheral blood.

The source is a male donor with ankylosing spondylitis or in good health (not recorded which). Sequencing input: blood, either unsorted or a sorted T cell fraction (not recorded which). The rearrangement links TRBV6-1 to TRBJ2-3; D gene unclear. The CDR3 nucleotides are TGTGCCAGCAGTGAGGGATTGCCCTCTAGCACAGATACGCAGTATTTT. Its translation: CASSEGLPSSTDTQYF.